This T cell receptor (beta chain) was found in a study of CD8 T cells in ankylosing spondylitis. As to this clonotype: Antigen unknown.

The authors made TCR beta libraries by quantitative 5'-RACE with molecular barcodes. TCRdb re-analysed the 5' RACE reads in MiXCR, keeping a single row per CDR3 protein. The data hold 50,000 to 70,000 distinct CDR3 sequences, with about 6.2% observed a single time. Study-wide findings and caveats: Characteristic of ankylosing spondylitis blood, it appeared, was a TCR beta motif comprising roughly eight highly homologous variants. In synovial fluid and blood from reactive arthritis, some motif variants were previously reported. Disease-linked clones reportedly concentrated significantly in matched ankylosing spondylitis synovial fluid.

This CDR3 is built from 15 residues. The germline V gene encodes CDR1 SNHLY and CDR2 FYNNEI. J lost 2 bases, V lost 4 bases, and 4 bases had no gene match. The receptor was derived from a male donor with ankylosing spondylitis. Sequencing was done on a sample of synovial fluid, either unsorted or a sorted T cell fraction (not recorded which). The V gene is TRBV2, the J gene TRBJ2-3; TRBD2 matches at 9 bases. CDR3 in amino acids: CASSGTSANTDTQYF. CDR3 in DNA: TGTGCCAGCAGTGGGACTAGCGCGAACACAGATACGCAGTATTTT.